Shown below are 30 T cell receptor beta chains from a single sample sequenced in a study of T-cell reconstitution after alpha-beta-depleted transplantation in children. The TCRbeta library incorporated unique molecular identifiers. TCRdb redid the calling of the PCR reads with MiXCR, one entry per CDR3 protein. Here the sample spans 700,000 to 850,000 distinct CDR3 sequences, approximately 15% being singletons. The source was PBMCs, mostly from graft donor cells, collected 360 days after TCRalphabeta/CD19-depleted stem cell transplant. These TCRs come from a male patient younger than 18 who had a stem cell transplant for acute lymphoblastic leukemia, so the T cells may come from the graft donor.

The CDR3 DNA sequence: TGCGCCAGCAGCCTTTATCCGGCTCCCAATTCCTACGAGCAGTACTTC. Translation: CASSLYPAPNSYEQYF. V and J are TRBV4-1 and TRBJ2-7; D unresolved. This CDR3 comprises 16 residues. With 4 bases removed from V and 1 base from J, the gap between germline ends came to 17 bases. Germline V gene data show CDR1 as MGHRA and CDR2 as YSYEKL.

There are a few counts of this clonotype. The chain is built from TRBV3-1 and TRBJ2-1; 10 nucleotides line up with TRBD2. Trimming removed 3 bases from V and 5 bases from J; junction bases left unmatched: 7. This CDR3 has 16 residues. Per germline, CDR1 LGHDT and CDR2 YNNKEL (reference sequence). The CDR3 bases are TGTGCCAGCAGCCAGTCCCTAGCGGGAGCCCACAATGAGCAGTTCTTC. This codes for CASSQSLAGAHNEQFF.

In this sample, this clonotype turned up a few times. This chain links TRBV6-1 with TRBJ2-7; TRBD2 matches at 7 bases. The CDR3 is 12 residues long. Losses at the gene ends were 4 bases for V and 5 bases for J; bases not matched to a gene: 2. CDR1 and CDR2 (germline): MNHNS, SASEGT. The CDR3 DNA reads as TGTGCCAGCAGTGGGACTAGTCACGAGCAGTACTTC. This gives the protein CASSGTSHEQYF.

This clonotype was detected ten times or more. V and J are TRBV9 and TRBJ2-7, with unresolved D. Deletions cut 2 bases from V and 0 bases from J, with 9 bases between. This CDR3 is built from 14 residues. In germline, CDR1 is SGDLS, CDR2 YYNGEE. In DNA, the CDR3 is TGTGCCAGCAGCGTCGATGGCTTCTCCTACGAGCAGTACTTC. Protein: CASSVDGFSYEQYF. Full variable domain (outside the CDR3, taken from reference TRBV9 and TRBJ2-7): DSGVTQTPKHLITATGQRVTLRCSPRSGDLSVYWYQQSLDQGLQFLIQYYNGEERAKGNILERFSAQQFPDLHSELNLSSLELGDSALYFCASSVDGFSYEQYFGPGTRLTVT.

This clonotype was detected only a few times. CDR3 protein: CASSHALTGAYEQYF. The CDR3 region has the DNA TGCGCCAGCAGCCACGCTTTGACAGGCGCCTACGAGCAGTACTTC. V gene TRBV5-1 combines with J gene TRBJ2-7; tentative D call: TRBD1 (6 bases). V was clipped by 4 bases and J by 2 bases, with 16 bases between them. The germline CDR1 and CDR2 sequences are SGHRS and YFSETQ. This CDR3 comprises 15 residues.

This clonotype was recorded a few times. The chain has TRBV18 and TRBJ2-7; 8 nucleotides agree with TRBD1. The CDR3 is 13 amino acids. Looked up from germline, CDR1 is KGHSH and CDR2 is LQKENI. Unmatched junction bases numbered 4, after V lost 3 bases and J lost 6 bases. The CDR3 DNA follows: TGTGCCAGCTCACCTCCCAGGGGGCCCGAGCAGTACTTC. Translation gives CASSPPRGPEQYF.

This clonotype was seen only a few times. The chain uses TRBV5-1 and TRBJ2-5; the D call may be TRBD1 or TRBD2 (5 bases each). CDR1 SGHRS and CDR2 YFSETQ come from the germline V gene. V dropped 4 bases and J dropped 0 bases, with 13 bases sitting between them. The CDR3 sequence is 15 residues long. The CDR3 DNA follows: TGCGCCAGCAGCCACGGGACGAACTACCAAGAGACCCAGTACTTC. Translated: CASSHGTNYQETQYF.

The chain employs TRBV12-3 or TRBV12-4 and TRBJ2-2; 9 bases fit TRBD1. This CDR3 has 16 residues. J lost 9 bases, V lost 4 bases, and 12 bases had no gene match. Here the CDR3 reads CASSSPETGGEWELFF. DNA for the CDR3: TGTGCCAGCAGTTCCCCGGAGACAGGGGGTGAGTGGGAGCTGTTTTTT.

The chain carries TRBV27 and TRBJ2-5; D tentatively reads TRBD1 or TRBD2 (5 bases each). Trimming removed 2 bases from V and 2 bases from J, with 12 bases in between. Germline loops: CDR1 MNHEY, CDR2 SMNVEV (reference sequence). The CDR3 length is 15 residues. The CDR3 protein is CASSLEGRIQETQYF. As DNA, the CDR3 is TGTGCCAGCAGTTTAGAGGGACGGATTCAAGAGACCCAGTACTTC.

At least ten counts were recorded for this clonotype. This chain joins TRBV12-3 or TRBV12-4 and TRBJ2-7; 10 positions match TRBD2. This CDR3 region has 13 residues. J was trimmed by 1 base and V by 8 bases; bases with no gene match: 2. CDR3: CASGLADSYEQYF. Written as DNA, the CDR3 is TGTGCCAGCGGACTAGCGGATTCCTACGAGCAGTACTTC.

The chain carries TRBV5-1 and TRBJ2-1; TRBD2 matches at 11 bases. V lost 3 bases, J lost 6 bases, and 11 bases stayed unmatched. This CDR3 has 17 residues. Per germline, CDR1 SGHRS and CDR2 YFSETQ. The CDR3 coding sequence is TGCGCCAGCAGCTCAACTAGCGGGGGTGGGTCGATCAATGAGCAGTTCTTC. Translated: CASSSTSGGGSINEQFF.

The V call is TRBV11-2, the J call TRBJ2-1, with D perhaps TRBD1 or TRBD2 (5 bases each). V was clipped by 8 bases and J by 3 bases, with 14 bases between them. This CDR3 contains 14 residues. Per germline, CDR1 SGHAT and CDR2 FQNNGV. The CDR3 protein is CASYEGPHYNEQFF. DNA for the CDR3: TGTGCCAGCTACGAGGGGCCCCACTACAATGAGCAGTTCTTC.

The chain carries TRBV7-3 and TRBJ2-3; TRBD2 matches at 7 bases. The germline V gene encodes CDR1 SGHTA and CDR2 FQGTGA. The ends lost 1 base at V and 4 bases at J; junction bases unmatched: 11. This CDR3 spans 17 amino acids. The CDR3: CASSLRLGGSRADTQYF. As DNA, the CDR3 is TGTGCCAGCAGCTTAAGGTTGGGCGGGAGTAGAGCAGATACGCAGTATTTT.

This clonotype was detected a few times. V usage is TRBV24-1 and J usage is TRBJ2-7; possibly TRBD1 for D (6 bases). The CDR3 runs 15 residues. V lost 3 bases and J 5 bases, leaving 16 bases between the germline ends. Germline V lookup: CDR1 KGHDR, CDR2 SFDVKD. CDR3 loop: CATSDPTDRFNEQYF. CDR3 DNA: TGTGCCACCAGTGATCCAACCGACAGGTTCAACGAGCAGTACTTC.

This clonotype occurred a few times. The gene calls are TRBV29-1 and TRBJ1-1, with no clear D. V lost 4 bases and J 10 bases, leaving 13 bases between the germline ends. Germline assignment: CDR1 SQVTM and CDR2 ANQGSEA. The CDR3 runs to 11 residues. The CDR3 coding sequence is TGCAGCGTTGTGGGCCTGGTTGGAGCTTTCTTT. Protein product: CSVVGLVGAFF.

This clonotype was seen a handful of times. An end of the junction differs from the germline gene, which may be a read error. The rearrangement joins TRBV20-1 to TRBJ2-3; D gene uncertain. The CDR3 spans 11 residues. The germline CDR1 and CDR2 sequences are DFQATT and SNEGSKA (reference sequence). CDR3 region: CSARDPVGWTF. For the CDR3, the DNA is TGCAGTGCTAGAGATCCCGTAGGGTGGACCTTT.

The rearrangement links TRBV18 to TRBJ1-1; D is possibly TRBD1 (6 bases). The CDR3 spans 14 residues. V lost 9 bases and J 1 base, leaving 15 bases between the germline ends. Germline lookup yields CDR1 KGHSH and CDR2 LQKENI. CDR3 sequence reads: CASRKGEKNTEAFF. CDR3 sequence (DNA): TGTGCCAGTAGAAAGGGGGAGAAGAACACTGAAGCTTTCTTT.

This chain connects TRBV5-1 to TRBJ2-4; 9 bases line up with TRBD1. The CDR3 runs 13 residues. The germline V gene has CDR1 SGHRS and CDR2 YFSETQ. The V gene end was trimmed by 4 bases and the J gene end by 9 bases; junction bases not matched to a gene: 5. The CDR3 protein is CASSRGQGRIQYF. CDR3 bases: TGCGCCAGCAGCCGCGGACAGGGGCGCATTCAGTACTTC.

This chain connects TRBV5-1 to TRBJ2-7, with 7 bases aligning to TRBD1. Trimming at V came to 4 bases and at J to 6 bases, leaving 10 bases not matched to a gene. From germline, CDR1 is SGHRS and CDR2 YFSETQ. This CDR3 contains 14 residues. The CDR3 DNA sequence: TGCGCCAGCAGCGCCGACAGGGTTGGTCGCGAGCAGTACTTC. It is translated as CASSADRVGREQYF.

This clonotype has a handful of counts. The chain is built from TRBV3-1 and TRBJ2-1; the D gene is possibly TRBD2 (6 bases). CDR3 length: 12 residues. V was shortened by 0 bases and J by 13 bases, with 10 bases between the two germline ends. Germline CDR1 reads LGHDT; CDR2 reads YNNKEL (reference sequence). The CDR3 reads CASSQEIGTQFF. DNA for the CDR3: TGTGCCAGCAGCCAAGAAATCGGGACTCAGTTCTTC.

The chain combines TRBV27 with TRBJ1-1; TRBD1 might be the D (5 bases). Germline loops: CDR1 MNHEY, CDR2 SMNVEV (reference sequence). The length of the CDR3 is 15 residues. The V and J ends lost 2 bases and 2 bases respectively, with 12 bases between them. CDR3 residues: CASSLQGLINTEAFF. Here the CDR3 DNA reads TGTGCCAGCAGTTTACAGGGATTAATAAACACTGAAGCTTTCTTT.

Remarks on this clonotype: A junction end diverges from the germline sequence, so it may reflect a read error. The chain uses TRBV20-1 and TRBJ2-3, with 8 bases identical to TRBD1. Germline CDR1 is DFQATT and CDR2 is SNEGSKA (reference sequence). The CDR3 covers 15 residues. This CDR3 is CSARGDRSSTDTQYF. For the CDR3, the DNA is TGCAGTGCGAGAGGGGACAGGTCTAGCACAGATACGCAGTATTTT.

This clonotype showed up just a few times. V and J are TRBV21-1 and TRBJ2-1; TRBD2 reflects the table's D call only, with no check against the DNA. TRBV21-1 is recorded as a pseudogene. This CDR3 is 20 amino acids long. The CDR3 nucleotides are TGTGCCAGCAGCATTCGACAGGAATTAGGCTATTCGCTAGTATGGGATGAGCAGTTCTTC. The encoded protein is CASSIRQELGYSLVWDEQFF.

The chain is built from TRBV28 and TRBJ2-3; tentatively, D is TRBD1 (6 bases). Between the trimmed V and J ends, which lost 4 bases and 2 bases, there was a span of 22 bases. The V gene's germline CDR1 is MDHEN and CDR2 SYDVKM. CDR3 length: 18 residues. The CDR3 coding sequence is TGTGCCAGCAGTTCTTGGGGCCACGGACAGATAACCACAGATACGCAGTATTTT. Its protein is CASSSWGHGQITTDTQYF.

This clonotype was seen only a few times. V usage is TRBV11-2 and J usage is TRBJ2-7, with 8 positions matching TRBD1. This CDR3 spans 14 amino acids. Germline V CDR1 and CDR2: SGHAT, FQNNGV. V gave up 5 bases and J gave up 3 bases; unmatched junction bases: 6. The CDR3 region is CASSRDRLLYEQYF. The CDR3 nucleotides read TGTGCCAGCAGCAGGGACAGGTTACTCTACGAGCAGTACTTC.

The rearrangement joins TRBV29-1 to TRBJ2-5, with D perhaps given as TRBD1 or TRBD2 (5 bases each). V lost 4 bases and J lost 5, with 14 bases in between. The CDR3 is 13 amino acids. From germline, CDR1 is SQVTM and CDR2 ANQGSEA. CDR3 sequence (DNA): TGCAGCGTTGTAACAGGAGGAGCGGAGACCCAGTACTTC. Its protein product is CSVVTGGAETQYF. Full variable domain (missing parts from reference TRBV29-1 and TRBJ2-5): SAVISQKPSRDICQRGTSLTIQCQVDSQVTMMFWYRQQPGQSLTLIATANQGSEATYESGFVIDKFPISRPNLTFSTLTVSNMSPEDSSIYLCSVVTGGAETQYFGPGTRLLVL.

This clonotype has ten or more counts. The junction does not match germline at one end; this may be a read error. V usage is TRBV27 and J usage is TRBJ2-1; tentatively, D is TRBD2 (6 bases). This CDR3 comprises 14 residues. CDR1 is MNHEY, CDR2 SMNVEV, per germline (reference sequence). This CDR3 reads CASSPRGTYNEQFF. DNA for the CDR3: TGCGCCAGCAGTCCCCGCGGGACCTACAATGAGCAGTTCTTC.

This clonotype was found many times. The chain recombines TRBV20-1 with TRBJ2-7; the D gene could be TRBD1 or TRBD2 (5 bases each). V lost 5 bases, J lost 2 bases, and 10 bases lay in between. The CDR3 contains 12 residues. Germline V CDR1 and CDR2: DFQATT, SNEGSKA (reference sequence). CDR3 bases: TGCAGTGCTCGGGGCCTTACCTACGAGCAGTACTTC. Translating it yields CSARGLTYEQYF.

This chain joins TRBV7-2 and TRBJ2-1; D tentatively fits TRBD1 or TRBD2 (5 bases each). The germline V and J ends were trimmed by 5 bases and 10 bases, with 18 bases remaining between them. CDR3 size: 14 residues. Germline V gives CDR1 SGHTA, CDR2 FQGNSA. CDR3: CASSLRGVLKEQFF. The CDR3 nucleotides read TGTGCCAGCAGCCTGAGGGGAGTCTTGAAGGAGCAGTTCTTC.

This clonotype has just a few counts. This chain links TRBV7-9 with TRBJ2-7; maybe TRBD2 (5 bases). The CDR3 extends over 14 amino acids. V lost 6 bases, J lost 3 bases, and 15 bases lay in between. CDR1 SEHNR and CDR2 FQNEAQ come from the germline V gene (reference sequence). The CDR3 here is CASSPDSTRYEQYF. The CDR3 DNA sequence: TGTGCCAGCAGTCCGGACTCCACCCGCTACGAGCAGTACTTC.